Listed below are T cell receptor beta chains from one sample, sequenced in a study of blood T cells in healthy people across ages. From the 5' RACE reads, TCRdb called clonotypes with MiXCR, one entry per CDR3 protein. The data show more than 800,000 distinct CDR3 sequences, with more than 25% seen just once and roughly 17% held by the top ten. What was sequenced was blood. The receptor source for this set is a woman aged 80 or older in good health. CDR3s include the opening cysteine and the closing phenylalanine or tryptophan. A D gene is named only where the DNA matches it firmly. Clone size appears in some rows only: once, few, many, or a class for an expanded clone.

abundance	d_gene	j_gene	v_gene	CDR3aa	CDR3nt
many	NA	TRBJ2-1	TRBV18	CASSPRTTYNEQFF	TGTGCCAGCTCACCTCGGACTACGTACAATGAGCAGTTCTTC
NA	NA	TRBJ2-1	TRBV12-3/TRBV12-4	CASRIGPGATYNEQFF	TGTGCCAGCAGGATTGGCCCGGGGGCTACCTACAATGAGCAGTTCTTC
many	NA	TRBJ1-2	TRBV14	CASSPRGAGANYGYTF	TGTGCCAGCAGTCCCAGGGGAGCAGGGGCTAACTATGGCTACACCTTC
many	NA	TRBJ2-5	TRBV2	CATRLGGQETQYF	TGTGCCACCAGACTAGGAGGACAAGAGACCCAGTACTTC
many	TRBD2	TRBJ2-5	TRBV4-3	CASSRQASGDQETQYF	TGCGCCAGCAGCCGGCAGGCTAGCGGGGACCAAGAGACCCAGTACTTC
few	NA	TRBJ1-2	TRBV9	CASSVSDGVGYGYTF	TGTGCCAGCAGCGTTTCGGACGGGGTGGGATATGGCTACACCTTC
NA	TRBD1	TRBJ1-2	TRBV20-1	CSADLQGAYGYTF	TGCAGTGCTGACCTACAGGGGGCCTATGGCTACACCTTC
many	NA	TRBJ2-7	TRBV7-2	CASSRGQGREQYF	TGTGCCAGCAGCAGAGGGCAGGGACGCGAGCAGTACTTC
many	TRBD2	TRBJ2-3	TRBV5-1	CASSLRPSGGTDTQYF	TGCGCCAGCAGCTTAAGGCCTAGCGGAGGCACAGATACGCAGTATTTT
many	NA	TRBJ2-5	TRBV7-9	CASTPGAGNQETQYF	TGTGCCAGCACCCCGGGGGCGGGAAACCAAGAGACCCAGTACTTC
NA	NA	TRBJ2-5	TRBV20-1	CSAREAETGKRSQYF	TGCAGTGCTAGAGAGGCCGAGACTGGTAAACGGTCCCAGTACTTC
NA	TRBD1	TRBJ1-2	TRBV11-3	CASSLGQISNYGYTF	TGTGCCAGCAGCTTGGGACAGATTTCTAACTATGGCTACACCTTC
many	TRBD1	TRBJ1-5	TRBV10-3	CAIRGDSNQPQHF	TGTGCCATCAGGGGGGACAGTAATCAGCCCCAGCATTTT
many	NA	TRBJ2-1	TRBV6-6	CASSKSGVSSYNEQFF	TGTGCCAGCAGCAAATCAGGGGTCAGCTCCTACAATGAGCAGTTCTTC
many	NA	TRBJ1-5	TRBV12-3/TRBV12-4	CASKDSNQPQHF	TGTGCCAGCAAGGATAGCAATCAGCCCCAGCATTTT
few	TRBD1	TRBJ2-2	TRBV28	CASRPAGGSGTGELFF	TGTGCCAGCAGGCCGGCAGGGGGCTCGGGCACCGGGGAGCTGTTTTTT
few	TRBD1	TRBJ1-2	TRBV20-1	CSATQGAGYGYTF	TGCAGTGCTACACAGGGGGCAGGCTATGGCTACACCTTC
once	NA	TRBJ2-1	TRBV9	CAGSGGQGHYNEQFF	TGTGCCGGCAGCGGGGGACAGGGTCATTACAATGAGCAGTTCTTC
once	NA	TRBJ1-2	TRBV9	CASSVKGGTNRGYTF	TGTGCCAGCAGCGTAAAAGGCGGGACTAACCGTGGCTACACCTTC
NA	NA	TRBJ2-1	TRBV20-1	CSASNGHYNEQFF	TGCAGTGCTAGTAACGGGCACTACAATGAGCAGTTCTTC
NA	NA	TRBJ1-2	TRBV4-3	CASSQDRGDDGYTF	TGCGCCAGCAGCCAAGATAGAGGGGACGATGGCTACACCTTC
few	NA	TRBJ2-2	TRBV6-6	CASSPATTGELFF	TGTGCCAGCAGTCCCGCGACCACCGGGGAGCTGTTTTTT
many	TRBD1	TRBJ1-2	TRBV5-1	CASSLTGTGVGYTF	TGCGCCAGCAGCTTAACCGGGACAGGGGTTGGCTACACCTTC
many	TRBD1	TRBJ2-1	TRBV7-9	CASDRGPSENEQFF	TGTGCCAGCGACAGGGGGCCCTCGGAGAATGAGCAGTTCTTC
many	TRBD1	TRBJ2-7	TRBV6-2/TRBV6-3	CASNQRQGADEQYF	TGTGCCAGCAACCAGAGACAGGGGGCAGACGAGCAGTACTTC
NA	TRBD2	TRBJ2-3	TRBV19	CASSIIGGSTDTQYF	TGTGCCAGTAGTATTATCGGGGGGAGCACAGATACGCAGTATTTT
NA	TRBD2	TRBJ2-1	TRBV9	CASNGEAGGLPHEQFF	TGTGCCAGCAACGGGGAAGCGGGGGGTTTACCCCATGAGCAGTTCTTC
NA	NA	TRBJ2-2	TRBV21-1	CASSKCSGTTNTGELFF	TGTGCCAGCAGCAAATGTAGCGGGACAACGAACACCGGGGAGCTGTTTTTT
few	NA	TRBJ1-5	TRBV6-1	CASSVNPPEPQHF	TGTGCCAGCAGTGTAAATCCCCCGGAGCCCCAGCATTTT
NA	NA	TRBJ2-4	TRBV20-1	CSARGPLAKNIQYF	TGCAGTGCACGAGGACCTTTAGCCAAAAACATTCAGTACTTC
NA	NA	TRBJ1-2	TRBV12-3/TRBV12-4	CASSVKMGSDGYTF	TGTGCCAGCAGTGTAAAAATGGGAAGCGATGGCTACACCTTC
many	TRBD1	TRBJ1-2	TRBV18	CASSPSGQGFYGYTF	TGTGCCAGCTCACCCTCGGGACAGGGGTTCTATGGCTACACCTTC
NA	TRBD1	TRBJ2-3	TRBV5-1	CASALQGTPTDTQYF	TGCGCCAGCGCACTACAGGGGACGCCCACAGATACGCAGTATTTT
few	NA	TRBJ1-1	TRBV28	CASRPSGPNTEAFF	TGTGCCAGCAGACCTTCCGGACCTAACACTGAAGCTTTCTTT
many	NA	TRBJ2-1	TRBV15	CATSRLWGERNEQFF	TGTGCCACCAGCAGGCTGTGGGGGGAACGTAATGAGCAGTTCTTC